This passage covers 23 T cell receptor beta chains from one sample sequenced in a study of graft-versus-host responses after intestinal transplantation. The assay was immunoSEQ multiplex PCR, and TCRdb's table has in-frame clones only and misses some. Among tens of thousands of clones listed, just under 95% were seen once. No antigen is known for these receptors. Material: unstimulated CD8+ T cells sorted from spleen or lymph node cells, obtained before intestinal transplant. Every receptor here comes from a human donor who received an intestinal transplant.

The genes are TRBV6-1 and TRBJ2-7, with D possibly being TRBD2 (6 bases). Per germline, CDR1 MNHNS and CDR2 SASEGT. The CDR3 totals 16 residues. Trimming left V 4 bases short and J 2 bases short, with 18 bases between. CDR3 residues: CASSVTVGGAAYEQYF. Here the CDR3 DNA reads TGTGCCAGCAGTGTGACAGTCGGAGGGGCGGCCTACGAGCAGTACTTC.

The V call is TRBV19, the J call TRBJ2-7, with a weak D call TRBD2 (6 bases). Deletions cut 3 bases from V and 2 bases from J, with 14 bases between. Germline-derived CDR1 and CDR2 are LNHDA and SQIVND (reference sequence). The CDR3 runs to 15 residues. DNA of the CDR3: TGTGCCAGTAGTATCGGGACTCCTCCTCCCTACGAGCAGTACTTC. Protein sequence: CASSIGTPPPYEQYF.

The J gene is TRBJ2-3, the V gene TRBV4-1; the D gene is possibly TRBD1 (5 bases). Trimming removed 1 base from V and 6 bases from J, with 8 bases in between. The CDR3 extends over 13 amino acids. CDR1 and CDR2 (germline): MGHRA, YSYEKL. The CDR3 protein is CASSQAKGDTQYF. In nucleotides, the CDR3 is TGCGCCAGCAGCCAAGCGAAGGGGGATACGCAGTATTTT.

The gene calls are TRBV27 and TRBJ2-7; 11 bases agree with TRBD1. This CDR3 region has 15 residues. The ends lost 5 bases at V and 1 base at J; junction bases unmatched: 4. Germline V gives CDR1 MNHEY, CDR2 SMNVEV (reference sequence). The CDR3 protein is CASSRGTGGSYEQYF. In DNA, the CDR3 is TGTGCCAGCAGTCGCGGGACAGGGGGATCCTACGAGCAGTACTTC.

The chain has TRBV1 and TRBJ1-3; the D call in the table, TRBD1, was not verified against the DNA. TRBV1 is marked as a pseudogene. The CDR3 loop spans 15 amino acids. This CDR3 reads CTSSPRRGSRNTIYF. DNA for the CDR3: TGCACCAGCAGCCCCCGCAGGGGAAGCAGAAACACCATATATTTT.

The chain recombines TRBV10-3 with TRBJ1-2; D remains ambiguous. The CDR3 spans 14 residues. V shed 3 bases and J shed 2 bases, with 10 bases lying between them. Germline-derived CDR1 and CDR2 are ENHRY and SYGVKD. CDR3 region: CAISDPGGNYGYTF. CDR3 sequence (DNA): TGTGCCATCAGTGACCCAGGTGGGAACTATGGCTACACCTTC.

This clone was observed a handful of times. The chain links TRBV7-9 to TRBJ2-7, with TRBD1 identical over 8 bases. CDR1 is SEHNR, CDR2 FQNEAQ, per germline (reference sequence). The CDR3 is 14 amino acids. V was pared by 4 bases and J by 6 bases, with 8 bases of the junction left unmatched. The CDR3 DNA sequence: TGTGCCAGCAGCTCCAGGACAGGGAGGAGCGAGCAGTACTTC. This translates into CASSSRTGRSEQYF.

The V and J genes are TRBV19 and TRBJ2-2; D unclear. The CDR3 has 13 residues. Between the trimmed V and J ends, which lost 3 bases and 3 bases, there was a span of 5 bases. The V gene's germline CDR1 is LNHDA and CDR2 SQIVND (reference sequence). The CDR3 DNA is TGTGCCAGTAGTATGAGTTACACCGGGGAGCTGTTTTTT. This sequence encodes CASSMSYTGELFF.

This sequence joins TRBV6-7 and TRBJ2-5, with 8 bases fitting TRBD2. TRBV6-7 is filed as an ORF, its function uncertain. The CDR3 runs to 15 residues. V shed 2 bases and J 3 bases; nucleotides not matched to a gene: 5. The chain's CDR3 is CASSYPGLDEETQYF. The CDR3 bases are TGTGCCAGCAGTTACCCGGGACTAGACGAAGAGACCCAGTACTTC.

This clone was observed a single time. The chain joins TRBV4-2 to TRBJ2-5; D possibly corresponds to TRBD1 (5 bases). The J call is uncertain, as TRBJ2-7 better fits the DNA end. CDR1 LGHNA and CDR2 YNFKEQ come from the germline V gene. This CDR3 is built from 15 residues. CDR3 residues: CASSQEPGWSYEQYF. The DNA of the CDR3 is TGTGCCAGCAGCCAAGAACCAGGGTGGTCCTACGAGCAGTACTTC.

This rearrangement joins TRBV6-5 to TRBJ2-1, with D tentatively TRBD1 (5 bases). V was cut by 5 bases and J by 2 bases, with 10 bases left in between. The CDR3 runs to 14 residues. Germline CDR1 and CDR2: MNHEY and SVGAGI. This chain's CDR3 is CASSQMTAYNEQFF. CDR3 coding DNA: TGTGCCAGCAGTCAGATGACAGCCTACAATGAGCAGTTCTTC.

This chain's CDR3 is CASSLRPGGTEAFF. For the CDR3, the DNA is TGTGCCAGCAGTTTGCGGCCAGGGGGCACTGAAGCTTTCTTT. The chain links TRBV28 to TRBJ1-1; 7 nucleotides align to TRBD1. Germline V gene lookup returns CDR1 MDHEN and CDR2 SYDVKM. Trimming took 3 bases from V and 4 from J; bases not matched to a gene: 5. CDR3 length: 14 residues.

V is TRBV6-6 and J is TRBJ1-2, with 8 bases identical to TRBD1. The CDR3 consists of 14 residues. Germline CDR1 reads MNHNY; CDR2 reads SVGAGI (reference sequence). Germline trimming cut 6 bases from V and 2 bases from J; bases unmatched to any gene: 5. CDR3 sequence reads: CASRPQGANYGYTF. The CDR3 DNA sequence: TGTGCCAGCAGGCCCCAGGGGGCGAACTATGGCTACACCTTC.

CDR3 protein: CASSPWTQETQYF. In DNA, the CDR3 is TGTGCCAGCTCACCATGGACACAAGAGACCCAGTACTTC. The chain employs TRBV18 and TRBJ2-5, with D possibly TRBD1 on 5 matching bases. CDR1 KGHSH and CDR2 LQKENI come from the germline V gene. This CDR3 region has 13 residues. With 2 bases removed from V and 2 bases from J, the gap between germline ends came to 6 bases.

The chain couples TRBV9 to TRBJ2-7; unclear D gene. This CDR3 comprises 12 residues. The germline gives CDR1 SGDLS, CDR2 YYNGEE. V lost 3 bases to trimming and J lost 0 bases, with 4 bases between them. The CDR3 spells CASSGSSYEQYF. The CDR3 coding sequence is TGTGCCAGCAGCGGGAGCTCCTACGAGCAGTACTTC.

The table lists this clone with a count of one. The rearrangement uses TRBV7-6 and TRBJ2-1; D perhaps matches TRBD1 (5 bases). Between the trimmed V and J ends, which lost 5 bases and 3 bases, there was a span of 17 bases. This CDR3 region has 16 residues. Germline assignment: CDR1 SGHVS and CDR2 FNYEAQ. The CDR3 coding sequence is TGTGCCAGCAGCCAAAGACAGATACCGGACTACAATGAGCAGTTCTTC. Its translation: CASSQRQIPDYNEQFF.

The genes are TRBV6-5 and TRBJ1-2, with D tentatively TRBD1 (6 bases). There are 15 residues in the CDR3. V shed 0 bases and J shed 4 bases, with 12 bases lying between them. Looked up from germline, CDR1 is MNHEY and CDR2 is SVGAGI. CDR3 protein: CASSYSQGPGYGYTF. The CDR3 nucleotides are TGTGCCAGCAGTTACTCTCAGGGGCCCGGCTATGGCTACACCTTC.

Comment on this clone: This sample includes further DNA sequences coding for the same CDR3. The CDR3 bases are TGTGCCAGCAGTTCACAGGGGGGCGCAGATACGCAGTATTTT. This translates into CASSSQGGADTQYF. This sequence joins TRBV6-5 and TRBJ2-3; 8 positions match TRBD1. V gave up 4 bases and J gave up 4 bases; unmatched junction bases: 4. The CDR3 runs 14 residues. CDR1 is MNHEY and CDR2 is SVGAGI in the germline V gene.

The chain has TRBV5-8 and TRBJ2-1, with D unresolved. V was shortened by 9 bases and J by 7 bases, with 20 bases between the two germline ends. CDR1 and CDR2 (germline): SGHTS, YDEGEE. This CDR3 contains 14 residues. CDR3 residues: CANIVGDLENEQFF. The CDR3 nucleotides are TGTGCCAACATAGTAGGAGACCTTGAGAATGAGCAGTTCTTC.

This chain uses TRBV7-3 with TRBJ2-1; 15 bases line up with TRBD2. The CDR3 covers 17 residues. Germline assignment: CDR1 SGHTA and CDR2 FQGTGA. Germline trimming cut 6 bases from V and 9 bases from J; bases unmatched to any gene: 12. CDR3 nucleotides: TGTGCCAGCAGTTCGGGACTAGCGGGGGGAGGTTGGGGTGAGCAGTTCTTC. Its protein product is CASSSGLAGGGWGEQFF.

This chain uses TRBV7-9 with TRBJ2-7; TRBD2 agrees at 7 bases. Trimming at V came to 2 bases and at J to 5 bases, leaving 3 bases not matched to a gene. CDR3 size: 13 residues. Germline assignment: CDR1 SEHNR and CDR2 FQNEAQ (reference sequence). CDR3 nucleotides: TGTGCCAGCAGCTTACCGGGGAGGGACGAGCAGTACTTC. It yields the protein CASSLPGRDEQYF.

The chain joins TRBV27 to TRBJ2-5; 8 bases line up with TRBD2. CDR1 and CDR2 from the germline V gene are MNHEY and SMNVEV (reference sequence). V gave up 5 bases and J gave up 5 bases; unmatched junction bases: 13. The CDR3 runs 16 residues. The CDR3 bases are TGTGCCAGCAGTACGGGACTAGTTCGTGGTGTTGAGACCCAGTACTTC. It specifies CASSTGLVRGVETQYF.

This chain connects TRBV5-8 to TRBJ1-1; TRBD1 is a possible D gene (5 bases). Germline-derived CDR1 and CDR2 are SGHTS and YDEGEE. The CDR3 has 14 residues. V was trimmed by 4 bases and J by 4 bases, leaving 14 bases between them. In DNA form, the CDR3 reads TGTGCCAGCAGCCTCGACGGGGGAAGCACTGAAGCTTTCTTT. This codes for CASSLDGGSTEAFF. Full variable domain (rest looked up from reference TRBV5-8 and TRBJ1-1): EAGVTQSPTHLIKTRGQQATLRCSPISGHTSVYWYQQALGLGLQFLLWYDEGEERNRGNFPPRFSGRQFPNYSSELNVNALELEDSALYLCASSLDGGSTEAFFGQGTRLTVV.